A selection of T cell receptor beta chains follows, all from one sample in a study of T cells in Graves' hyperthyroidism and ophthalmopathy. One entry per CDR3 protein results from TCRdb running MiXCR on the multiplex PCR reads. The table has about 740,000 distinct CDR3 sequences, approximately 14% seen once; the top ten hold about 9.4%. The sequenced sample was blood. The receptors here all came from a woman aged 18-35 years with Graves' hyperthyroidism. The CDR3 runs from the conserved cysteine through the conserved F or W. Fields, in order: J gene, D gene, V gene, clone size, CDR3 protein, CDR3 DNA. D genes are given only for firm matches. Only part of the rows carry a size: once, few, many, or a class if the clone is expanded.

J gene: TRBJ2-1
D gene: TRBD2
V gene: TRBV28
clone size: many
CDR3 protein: CASSLSGREQFF
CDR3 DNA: TGTGCCAGCAGTCTCTCCGGGAGGGAGCAGTTCTTC

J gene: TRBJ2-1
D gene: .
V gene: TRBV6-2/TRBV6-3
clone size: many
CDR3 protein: CASSRISYNEQFF
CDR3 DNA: TGTGCCAGCAGTCGTATCTCCTACAATGAGCAGTTCTTC

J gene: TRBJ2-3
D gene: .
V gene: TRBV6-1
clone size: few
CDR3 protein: CASLLRDTQYF
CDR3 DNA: TGTGCCAGCCTTCTTAGGGATACGCAGTATTTT

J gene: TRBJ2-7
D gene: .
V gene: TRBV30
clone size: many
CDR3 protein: CAWSVMGRDEQYF
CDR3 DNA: TGTGCCTGGAGTGTAATGGGCAGAGACGAGCAGTACTTC

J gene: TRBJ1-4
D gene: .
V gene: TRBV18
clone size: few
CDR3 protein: CASSPRREEEKLFF
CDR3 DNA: TGTGCCAGCTCACCCCGCAGGGAGGAGGAAAAACTGTTTTTT

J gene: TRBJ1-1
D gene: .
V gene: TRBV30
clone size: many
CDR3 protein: CAWSQGLFTEAFF
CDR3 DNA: TGTGCCTGGAGTCAGGGACTCTTCACTGAAGCTTTCTTT

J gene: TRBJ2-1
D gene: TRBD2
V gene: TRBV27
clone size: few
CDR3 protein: CASSQPPGRRGGSYNEQFF
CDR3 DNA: TGTGCCAGCAGTCAACCGCCGGGCCGGCGCGGGGGCTCCTACAATGAGCAGTTCTTC

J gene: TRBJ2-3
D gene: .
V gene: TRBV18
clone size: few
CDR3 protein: CASSPPGYDTQYF
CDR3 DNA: TGTGCCAGCTCACCCCCCGGCTATGATACGCAGTATTTT

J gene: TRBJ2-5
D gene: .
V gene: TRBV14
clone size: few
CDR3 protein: CASAGETQYF
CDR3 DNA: TGTGCCAGCGCGGGTGAGACCCAGTACTTC

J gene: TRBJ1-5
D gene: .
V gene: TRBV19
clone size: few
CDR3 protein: CASKVGGLQPQHF
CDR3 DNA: TGTGCCAGTAAAGTTGGGGGGCTTCAGCCCCAGCATTTT

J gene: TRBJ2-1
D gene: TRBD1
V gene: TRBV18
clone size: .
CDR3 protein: CASSPKSGTGPYNEQFF
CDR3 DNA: TGTGCCAGCTCACCAAAGTCCGGGACAGGGCCCTACAATGAGCAGTTCTTC

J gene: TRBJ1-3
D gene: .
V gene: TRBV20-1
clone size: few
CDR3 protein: CSAPGGGFSGNTIYF
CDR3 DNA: TGCAGTGCCCCGGGAGGCGGGTTCTCTGGAAACACCATATATTTT

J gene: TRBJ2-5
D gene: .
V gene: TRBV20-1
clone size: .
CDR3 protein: CSAPPDRRVQETQYF
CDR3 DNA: TGCAGTGCTCCCCCCGACAGGAGAGTCCAAGAGACCCAGTACTTC

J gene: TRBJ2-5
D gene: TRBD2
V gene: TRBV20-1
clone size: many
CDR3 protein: CSARDRAGGWETQYF
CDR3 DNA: TGCAGTGCTAGAGATCGAGCGGGAGGGTGGGAGACCCAGTACTTC

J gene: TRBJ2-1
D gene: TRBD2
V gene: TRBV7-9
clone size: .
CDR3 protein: CASSDLAVSYNEQFF
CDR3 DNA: TGTGCCAGCAGCGACCTAGCGGTATCCTACAATGAGCAGTTCTTC

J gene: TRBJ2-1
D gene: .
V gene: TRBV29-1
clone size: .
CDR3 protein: CSVEDLRGTYNEQFF
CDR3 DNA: TGCAGCGTTGAAGACCTACGGGGGACCTACAATGAGCAGTTCTTC

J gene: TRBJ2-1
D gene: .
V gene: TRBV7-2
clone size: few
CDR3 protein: CASSLARGAYNEQFF
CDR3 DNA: TGTGCCAGCAGCTTAGCGCGGGGCGCTTACAATGAGCAGTTCTTC

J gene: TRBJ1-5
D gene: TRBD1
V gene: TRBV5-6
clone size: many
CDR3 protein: CASSLGDRDRGTGDNQPQHF
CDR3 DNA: TGTGCCAGCAGCTTGGGAGACCGGGACAGGGGGACTGGTGACAATCAGCCCCAGCATTTT

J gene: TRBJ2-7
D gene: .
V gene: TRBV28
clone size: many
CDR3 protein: CASSFHSSEGNEQYF
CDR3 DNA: TGTGCCAGCAGTTTTCATTCCTCGGAGGGAAACGAGCAGTACTTC

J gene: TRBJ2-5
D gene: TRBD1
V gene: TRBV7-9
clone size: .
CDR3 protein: CASSPSPGQGYQETQYF
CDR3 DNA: TGTGCCAGCAGCCCGTCCCCCGGACAGGGGTACCAAGAGACCCAGTACTTC

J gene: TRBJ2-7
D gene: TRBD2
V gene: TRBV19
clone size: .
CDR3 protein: CASSRLAGDYEQYF
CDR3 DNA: TGTGCCAGTAGTCGTCTAGCGGGAGACTACGAGCAGTACTTC

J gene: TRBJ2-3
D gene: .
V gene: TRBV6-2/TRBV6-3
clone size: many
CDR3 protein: CASSDPGDTQYF
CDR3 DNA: TGTGCCAGCAGTGACCCCGGGGATACGCAGTATTTT

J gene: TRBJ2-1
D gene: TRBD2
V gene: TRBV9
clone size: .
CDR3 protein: CASSVSSGGYNEQFF
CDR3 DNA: TGTGCCAGCAGCGTGTCTAGCGGGGGCTACAATGAGCAGTTCTTC

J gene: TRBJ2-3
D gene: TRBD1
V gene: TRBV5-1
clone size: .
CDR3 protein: CASSLAQGVDTQYF
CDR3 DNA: TGCGCCAGCAGCTTGGCTCAGGGGGTAGATACGCAGTATTTT

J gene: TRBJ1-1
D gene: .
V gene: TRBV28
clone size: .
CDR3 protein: CASSPPREAFF
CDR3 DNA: TGTGCCAGCAGTCCCCCTCGGGAAGCTTTCTTT

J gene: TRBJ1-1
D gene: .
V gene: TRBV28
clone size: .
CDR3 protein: CASSLLSAEAFF
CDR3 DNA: TGTGCCAGCAGCCTTTTGAGTGCTGAAGCTTTCTTT

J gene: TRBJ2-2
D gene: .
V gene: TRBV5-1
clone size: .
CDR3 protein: CASRPLVSGELFF
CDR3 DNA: TGCGCCAGTAGACCGTTGGTGTCCGGGGAGCTGTTTTTT

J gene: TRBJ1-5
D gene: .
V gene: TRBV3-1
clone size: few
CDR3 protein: CASSQNRANQPQHF
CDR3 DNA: TGTGCCAGCAGCCAAAACAGGGCCAATCAGCCCCAGCATTTT

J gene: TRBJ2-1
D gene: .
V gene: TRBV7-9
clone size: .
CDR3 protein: CASSLVGSRRVLF
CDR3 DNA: TGTGCCAGCAGCTTAGTAGGTTCCCGCCGGGTGCTCTTC

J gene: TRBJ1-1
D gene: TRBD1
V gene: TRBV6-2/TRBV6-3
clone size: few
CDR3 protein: CASRSSIRGLNTEAFF
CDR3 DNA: TGTGCCAGCAGAAGCAGCATCAGGGGGCTCAACACTGAAGCTTTCTTT

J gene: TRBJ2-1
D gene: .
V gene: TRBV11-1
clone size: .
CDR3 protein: CASSSWTAPYNEQFF
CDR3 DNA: TGTGCCAGCAGCTCTTGGACAGCGCCCTACAATGAGCAGTTCTTC